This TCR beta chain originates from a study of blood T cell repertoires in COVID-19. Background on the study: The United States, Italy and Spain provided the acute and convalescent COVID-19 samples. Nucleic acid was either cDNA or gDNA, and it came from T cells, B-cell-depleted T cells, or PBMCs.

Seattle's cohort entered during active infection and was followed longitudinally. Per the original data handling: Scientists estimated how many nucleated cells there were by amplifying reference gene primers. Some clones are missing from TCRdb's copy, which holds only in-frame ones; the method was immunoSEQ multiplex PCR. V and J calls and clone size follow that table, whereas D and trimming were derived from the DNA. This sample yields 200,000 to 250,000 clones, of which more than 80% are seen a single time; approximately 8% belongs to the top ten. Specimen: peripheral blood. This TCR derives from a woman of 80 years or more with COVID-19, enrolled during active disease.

The chain's CDR3 is CASSLAPTGVSGNIQYF. The CDR3, as DNA: TGTGCCAGCAGCTTAGCCCCTACAGGCGTGAGTGGAAACATTCAGTACTTC. The chain uses TRBV7-2 and TRBJ2-4, with D possibly matching TRBD1 (5 bases). V dropped 0 bases and J dropped 6 bases, with 18 bases sitting between them. The germline gives CDR1 SGHTA, CDR2 FQGNSA. The CDR3 has 17 residues.